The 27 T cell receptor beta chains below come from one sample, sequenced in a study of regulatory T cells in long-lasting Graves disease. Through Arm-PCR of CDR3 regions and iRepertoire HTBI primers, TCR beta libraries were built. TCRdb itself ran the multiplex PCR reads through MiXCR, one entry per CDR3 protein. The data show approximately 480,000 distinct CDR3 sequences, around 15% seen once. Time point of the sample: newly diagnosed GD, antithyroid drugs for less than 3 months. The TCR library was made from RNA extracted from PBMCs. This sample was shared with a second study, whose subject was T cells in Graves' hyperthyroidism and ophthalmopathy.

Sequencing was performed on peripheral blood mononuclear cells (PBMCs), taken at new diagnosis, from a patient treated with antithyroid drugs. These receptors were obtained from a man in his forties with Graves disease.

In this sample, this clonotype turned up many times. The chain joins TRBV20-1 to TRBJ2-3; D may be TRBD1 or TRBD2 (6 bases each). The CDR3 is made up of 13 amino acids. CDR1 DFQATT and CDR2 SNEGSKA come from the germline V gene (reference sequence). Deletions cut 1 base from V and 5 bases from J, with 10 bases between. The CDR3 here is CSARGGALDTQYF. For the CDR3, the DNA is TGCAGTGCTAGAGGGGGGGCCTTAGATACGCAGTATTTT.

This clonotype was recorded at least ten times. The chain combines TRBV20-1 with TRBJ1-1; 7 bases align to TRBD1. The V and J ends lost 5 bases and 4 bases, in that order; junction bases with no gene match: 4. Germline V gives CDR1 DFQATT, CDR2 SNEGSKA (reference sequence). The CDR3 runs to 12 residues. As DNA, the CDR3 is TGCAGTGCTGGGACAGATGGCACTGAAGCTTTCTTT. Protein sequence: CSAGTDGTEAFF.

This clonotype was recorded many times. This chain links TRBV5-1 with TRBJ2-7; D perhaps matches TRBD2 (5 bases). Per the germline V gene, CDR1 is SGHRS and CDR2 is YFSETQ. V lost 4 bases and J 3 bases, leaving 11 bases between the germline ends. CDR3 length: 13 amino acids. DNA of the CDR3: TGCGCCAGCAGCGTATCCGGGAACTACGAGCAGTACTTC. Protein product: CASSVSGNYEQYF.

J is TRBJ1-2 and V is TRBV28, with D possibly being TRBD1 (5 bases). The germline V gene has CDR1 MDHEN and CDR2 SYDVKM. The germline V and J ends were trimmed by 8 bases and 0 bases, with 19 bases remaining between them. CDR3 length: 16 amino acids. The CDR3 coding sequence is TGTGCCAGCGGGGGAGTCCGGGCAGGTTCTAACTATGGCTACACCTTC. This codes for CASGGVRAGSNYGYTF.

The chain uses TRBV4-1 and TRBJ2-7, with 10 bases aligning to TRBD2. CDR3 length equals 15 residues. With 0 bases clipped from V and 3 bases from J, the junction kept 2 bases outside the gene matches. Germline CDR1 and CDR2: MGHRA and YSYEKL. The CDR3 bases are TGCGCCAGCAGCCAAGACGCTAGCGGGAGCTACGAGCAGTACTTC. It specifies CASSQDASGSYEQYF.

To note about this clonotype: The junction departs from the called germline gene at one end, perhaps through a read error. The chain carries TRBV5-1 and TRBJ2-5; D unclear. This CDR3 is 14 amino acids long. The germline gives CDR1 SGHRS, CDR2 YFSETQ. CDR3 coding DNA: TGTGCCAGCAGCTTGCGTTTGGGTGGCGAGACCCAGTACTTC. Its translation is CASSLRLGGETQYF.

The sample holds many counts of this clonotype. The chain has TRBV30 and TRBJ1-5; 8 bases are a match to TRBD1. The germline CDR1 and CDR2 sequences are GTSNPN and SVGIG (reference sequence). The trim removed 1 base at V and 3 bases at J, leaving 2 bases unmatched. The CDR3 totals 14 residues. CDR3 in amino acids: CAWSGDRPNQPQHF. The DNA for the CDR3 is TGTGCCTGGAGTGGGGACAGGCCCAATCAGCCCCAGCATTTT. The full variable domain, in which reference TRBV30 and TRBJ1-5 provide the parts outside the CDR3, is SQTIHQWPATLVQPVGSPLSLECTVEGTSNPNLYWYRQAAGRGLQLLFYSVGIGQISSEVPQNLSASRPQDRQFILSSKKLLLSDSGFYLCAWSGDRPNQPQHFGDGTRLSIL.

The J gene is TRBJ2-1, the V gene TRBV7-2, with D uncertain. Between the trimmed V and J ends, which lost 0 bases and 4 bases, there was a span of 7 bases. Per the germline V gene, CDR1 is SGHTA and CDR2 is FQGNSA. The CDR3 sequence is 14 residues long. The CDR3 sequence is CASSLAIKYNEQFF. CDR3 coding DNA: TGTGCCAGCAGCTTAGCGATCAAGTACAATGAGCAGTTCTTC.

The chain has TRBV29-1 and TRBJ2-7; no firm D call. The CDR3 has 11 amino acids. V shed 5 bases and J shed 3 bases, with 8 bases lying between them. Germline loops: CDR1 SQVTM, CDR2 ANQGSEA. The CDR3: CSVLGIYEQYF. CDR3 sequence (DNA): TGCAGCGTTTTAGGTATCTACGAGCAGTACTTC.

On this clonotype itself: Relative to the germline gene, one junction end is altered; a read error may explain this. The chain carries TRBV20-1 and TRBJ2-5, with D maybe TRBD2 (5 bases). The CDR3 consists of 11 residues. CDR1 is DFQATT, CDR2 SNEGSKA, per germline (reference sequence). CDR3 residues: CSAARGETRYF. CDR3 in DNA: TGCAGTGCTGCCCGGGGAGAGACCCGGTACTTC.

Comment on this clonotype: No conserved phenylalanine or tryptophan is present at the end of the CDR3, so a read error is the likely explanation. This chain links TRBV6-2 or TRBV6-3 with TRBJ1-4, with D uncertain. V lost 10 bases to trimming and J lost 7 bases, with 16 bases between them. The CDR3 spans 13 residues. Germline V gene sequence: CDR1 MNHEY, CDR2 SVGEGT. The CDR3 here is CATRSSRTEKLFS. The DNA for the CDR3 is TGTGCCACCAGATCCTCCAGAACTGAAAAACTGTTTTCT.

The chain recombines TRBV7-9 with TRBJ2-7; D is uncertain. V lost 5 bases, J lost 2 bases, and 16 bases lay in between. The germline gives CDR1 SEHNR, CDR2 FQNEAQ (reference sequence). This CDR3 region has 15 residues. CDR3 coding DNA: TGTGCCAGCAGCCCCCCCTTGCATATCACCTACGAGCAGTACTTC. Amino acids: CASSPPLHITYEQYF.

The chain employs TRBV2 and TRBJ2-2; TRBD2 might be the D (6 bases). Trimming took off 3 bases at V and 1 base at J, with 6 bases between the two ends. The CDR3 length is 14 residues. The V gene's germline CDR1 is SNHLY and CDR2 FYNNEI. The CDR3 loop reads CASSEGGNTGELFF. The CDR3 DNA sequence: TGTGCCAGCAGTGAGGGAGGGAACACCGGGGAGCTGTTTTTT.

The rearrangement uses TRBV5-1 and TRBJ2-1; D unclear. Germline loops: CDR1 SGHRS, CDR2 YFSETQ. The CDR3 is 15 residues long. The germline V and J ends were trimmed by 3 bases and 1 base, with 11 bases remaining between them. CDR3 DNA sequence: TGCGCCAGCAGCTCCGACCCCAAGTCCTACAATGAGCAGTTCTTC. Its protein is CASSSDPKSYNEQFF.

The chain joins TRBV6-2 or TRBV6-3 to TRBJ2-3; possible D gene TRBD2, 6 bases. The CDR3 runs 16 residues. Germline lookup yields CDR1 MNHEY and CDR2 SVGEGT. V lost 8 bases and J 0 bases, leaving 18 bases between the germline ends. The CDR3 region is CASYALGRSSTDTQYF. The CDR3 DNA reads TGTGCCAGCTATGCCCTCGGGAGATCTAGCACAGATACGCAGTATTTT.

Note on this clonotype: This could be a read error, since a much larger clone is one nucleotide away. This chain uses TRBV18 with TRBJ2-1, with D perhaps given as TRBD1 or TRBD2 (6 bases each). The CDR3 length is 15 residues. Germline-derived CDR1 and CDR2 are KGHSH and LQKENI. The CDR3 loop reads CASSPRGDSYNEQSF. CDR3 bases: TGTGCCAGCTCCCCTAGGGGGGATTCCTACAATGAGCAGTCCTTC. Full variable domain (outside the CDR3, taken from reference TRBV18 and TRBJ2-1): NAGVMQNPRHLVRRRGQEARLRCSPMKGHSHVYWYRQLPEEGLKFMVYLQKENIIDESGMPKERFSAEFPKEGPSILRIQQVVRGDSAAYFCASSPRGDSYNEQSFGPGTRLTVL.

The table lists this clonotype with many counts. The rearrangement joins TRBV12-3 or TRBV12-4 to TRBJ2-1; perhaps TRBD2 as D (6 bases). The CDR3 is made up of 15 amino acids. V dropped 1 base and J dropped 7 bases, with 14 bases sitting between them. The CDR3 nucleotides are TGTGCCAGCAGTTTAGGCGGGATGGTGAAGAATGAGCAGTTCTTC. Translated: CASSLGGMVKNEQFF.

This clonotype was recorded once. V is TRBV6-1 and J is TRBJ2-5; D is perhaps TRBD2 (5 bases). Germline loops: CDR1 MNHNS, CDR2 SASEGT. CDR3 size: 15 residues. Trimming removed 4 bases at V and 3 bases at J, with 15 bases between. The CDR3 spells CASSVDILREETQYF. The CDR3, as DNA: TGTGCCAGCAGTGTTGATATCTTGAGGGAAGAGACCCAGTACTTC.

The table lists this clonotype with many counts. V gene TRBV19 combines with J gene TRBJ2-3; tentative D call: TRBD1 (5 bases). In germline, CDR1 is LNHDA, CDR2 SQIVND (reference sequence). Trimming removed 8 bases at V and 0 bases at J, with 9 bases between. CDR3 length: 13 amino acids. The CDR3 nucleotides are TGTGCCAGTCGCAGGGTGAGCACAGATACGCAGTATTTT. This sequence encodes CASRRVSTDTQYF.

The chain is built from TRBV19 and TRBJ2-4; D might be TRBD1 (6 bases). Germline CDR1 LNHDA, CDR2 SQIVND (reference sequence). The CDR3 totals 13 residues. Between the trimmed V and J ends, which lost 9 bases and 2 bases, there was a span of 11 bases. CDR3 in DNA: TGTGCCAGCGAACAGGGCACCAAAAACATTCAGTACTTC. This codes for CASEQGTKNIQYF.

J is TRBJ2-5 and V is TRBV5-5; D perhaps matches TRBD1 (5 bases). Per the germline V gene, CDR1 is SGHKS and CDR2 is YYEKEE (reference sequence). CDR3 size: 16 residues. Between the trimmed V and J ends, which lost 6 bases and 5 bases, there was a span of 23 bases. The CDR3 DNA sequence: TGTGCCAGCAACAACCGGTCAGGGCCCCCTCGGGAGACCCAGTACTTC. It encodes CASNNRSGPPRETQYF.

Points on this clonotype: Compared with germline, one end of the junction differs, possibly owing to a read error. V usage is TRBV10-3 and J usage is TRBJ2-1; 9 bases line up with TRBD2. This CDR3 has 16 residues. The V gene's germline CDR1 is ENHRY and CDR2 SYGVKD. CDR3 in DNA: TGTGCCATCGGTGAGTTAATAGCGGGAGAAGTTAATGAGCAGTTCTTC. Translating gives CAIGELIAGEVNEQFF.

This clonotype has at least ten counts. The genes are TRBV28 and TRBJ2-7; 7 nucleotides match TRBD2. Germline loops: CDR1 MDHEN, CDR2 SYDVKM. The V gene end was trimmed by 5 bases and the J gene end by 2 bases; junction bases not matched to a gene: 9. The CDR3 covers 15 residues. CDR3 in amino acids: CASSPTQRDTYEQYF. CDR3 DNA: TGTGCCAGCAGTCCAACCCAGCGGGATACCTACGAGCAGTACTTC.

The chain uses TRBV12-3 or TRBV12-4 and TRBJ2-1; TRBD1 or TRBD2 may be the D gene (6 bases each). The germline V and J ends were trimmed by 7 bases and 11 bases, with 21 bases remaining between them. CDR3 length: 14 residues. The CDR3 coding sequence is TGTGCCAGCATCAACGGTCGTTGGGGGGCACAGCAGTTCTTC. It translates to CASINGRWGAQQFF.

The CDR3 sequence is CASSSLWGANTEAFF. CDR3 nucleotide sequence: TGTGCCAGCAGTTCCCTTTGGGGGGCTAACACTGAAGCTTTCTTT. The rearrangement joins TRBV6-2 or TRBV6-3 to TRBJ1-1; a possible D gene is TRBD1 (6 bases). From germline, CDR1 is MNHEY and CDR2 SVGEGT. This CDR3 has 15 amino acids. V dropped 4 bases and J dropped 2 bases, with 14 bases sitting between them.

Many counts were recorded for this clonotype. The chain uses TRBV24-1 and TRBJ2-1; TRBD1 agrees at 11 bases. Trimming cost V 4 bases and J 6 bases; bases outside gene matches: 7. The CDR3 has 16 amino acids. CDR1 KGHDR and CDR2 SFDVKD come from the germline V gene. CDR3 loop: CATSDKGQGAFNEQFF. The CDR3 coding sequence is TGTGCCACCAGTGACAAAGGACAGGGGGCCTTCAATGAGCAGTTCTTC.

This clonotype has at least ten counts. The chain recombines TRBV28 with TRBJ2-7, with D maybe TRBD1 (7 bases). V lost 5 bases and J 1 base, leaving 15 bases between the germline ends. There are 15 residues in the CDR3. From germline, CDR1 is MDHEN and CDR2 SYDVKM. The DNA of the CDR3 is TGTGCCAGCAGTCCCGGCGGGACAGCTTCCTACGAGCAGTACTTC. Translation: CASSPGGTASYEQYF.